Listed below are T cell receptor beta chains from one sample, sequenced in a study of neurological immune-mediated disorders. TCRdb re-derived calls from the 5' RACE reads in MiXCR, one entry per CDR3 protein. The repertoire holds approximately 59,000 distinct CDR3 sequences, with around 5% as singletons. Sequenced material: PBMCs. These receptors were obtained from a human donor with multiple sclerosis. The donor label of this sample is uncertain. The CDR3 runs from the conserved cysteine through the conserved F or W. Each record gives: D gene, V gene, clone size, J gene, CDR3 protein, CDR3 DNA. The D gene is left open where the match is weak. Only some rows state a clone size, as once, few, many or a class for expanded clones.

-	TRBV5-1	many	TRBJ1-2	CASSPGQPANYGYTF	TGCGCCAGCAGCCCTGGACAGCCCGCTAACTATGGCTACACCTTC
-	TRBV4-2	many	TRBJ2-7	CASSQEGRVRYEQYF	TGTGCCAGCAGCCAAGAAGGCAGGGTGCGCTACGAGCAGTACTTC
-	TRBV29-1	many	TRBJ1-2	CSVEAREDGGANYGYTF	TGCAGCGTTGAAGCCCGCGAAGATGGGGGGGCGAACTATGGCTACACCTTC
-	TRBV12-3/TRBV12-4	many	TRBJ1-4	CASSPWGATNEKLFF	TGTGCCAGCAGTCCCTGGGGCGCAACTAATGAAAAACTGTTTTTT
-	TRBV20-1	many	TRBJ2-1	CSAYQRGSGRNNEQFF	TGCAGTGCTTATCAACGCGGGTCGGGTCGAAACAATGAGCAGTTCTTC
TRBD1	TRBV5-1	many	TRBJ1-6	CASSLGQGHNSPLHF	TGCGCCAGCAGCTTGGGACAGGGACATAATTCACCCCTCCACTTT
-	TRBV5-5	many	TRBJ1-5	CASSLSRYQPQHF	TGTGCCAGCAGCTTGTCAAGATATCAGCCCCAGCATTTT
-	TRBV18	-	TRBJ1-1	CASSTTGDNTEAFF	TGTGCCAGCTCCACAACGGGGGATAACACTGAAGCTTTCTTT
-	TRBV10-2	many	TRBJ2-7	CASSEPWEGGSYEQYF	TGCGCCAGCAGTGAGCCATGGGAGGGGGGATCCTACGAGCAGTACTTC
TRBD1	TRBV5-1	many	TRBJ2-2	CASSTPGQINTGELFF	TGCGCCAGCAGCACTCCGGGACAGATTAACACCGGGGAGCTGTTTTTT
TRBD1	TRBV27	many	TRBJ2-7	CASSLGPGQGFYEQYF	TGTGCCAGCAGTTTAGGGCCGGGACAGGGGTTTTACGAGCAGTACTTC
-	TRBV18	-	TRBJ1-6	CANSPSGGSYNSPLHF	TGTGCCAACTCACCATCCGGAGGCTCCTATAATTCACCCCTCCACTTT
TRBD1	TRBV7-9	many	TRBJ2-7	CASSSTHGDRGYYEQYF	TGTGCCAGCAGCTCCACCCACGGCGACAGGGGATACTACGAGCAGTACTTC
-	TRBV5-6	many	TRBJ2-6	CASSRTGANVLTF	TGTGCCAGCAGCAGAACCGGGGCCAACGTCCTGACTTTC
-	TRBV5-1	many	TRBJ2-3	CASSRSRGATDTQYF	TGCGCCAGCAGCCGGTCCCGGGGCGCGACAGATACGCAGTATTTT
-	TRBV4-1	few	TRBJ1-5	CASSQDRVQPQHF	TGCGCCAGCAGCCAAGACAGGGTACAGCCCCAGCATTTT
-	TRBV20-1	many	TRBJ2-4	CSARDRRWKNIQYF	TGCAGTGCTAGAGATAGGAGGTGGAAAAACATTCAGTACTTC
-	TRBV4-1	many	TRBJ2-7	CASSQVWVAAFSYEQYF	TGCGCCAGCAGCCAAGTCTGGGTTGCAGCCTTTTCCTACGAGCAGTACTTC
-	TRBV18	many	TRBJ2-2	CASSPRMIANTGELFF	TGTGCCAGCTCACCACGAATGATCGCGAACACCGGGGAGCTGTTTTTT